This T cell receptor (beta chain) originates from a study of cytomegalovirus exposure and HLA in healthy donors. Regarding the study as a whole: Researchers reported that three CMV-associated chains were confirmed in vitro as CMV antigen-specific.

Note on this clone: The antigen is not known.

Data came from immunoSEQ multiplex PCR; TCRdb stores just in-frame clones and leaves some out. The data contain some 260,000 clones, more than 85% of them singletons. The germline V gene encodes CDR1 MNHNS and CDR2 SASEGT. Deletions cut 3 bases from V and 6 bases from J, with 15 bases between. The CDR3 runs 15 residues. The material sequenced was PBMCs. The receptor comes from a man in his late teens or twenties in good health and CMV-seropositive. The chain carries TRBV6-1 and TRBJ1-5, with D possibly matching TRBD1 (6 bases). The CDR3 nucleotides are TGTGCCAGCAGTGACAATGCAGGGGTTGTTCAGCCCCAGCATTTT. Translating gives CASSDNAGVVQPQHF.